This T cell receptor beta chain was recovered during a study of blood T cells in healthy people across ages. Combining a sample-barcoded 5' primer with a J-beta primer mix, a second PCR ran for about 6 to 11 cycles. TCRdb used MiXCR to reprocess the 5' RACE reads, holding one entry per CDR3 protein. This sample has approximately 1,000,000 distinct CDR3 sequences, with under 45% found just once. Each sample provided at least 5 micrograms of extracted total RNA. The ends were cut back, 3 bases at V and 11 bases at J, with 10 bases in the middle. The germline gives CDR1 MDHEN, CDR2 SYDVKM. The CDR3 runs 11 residues. This clonotype appeared once.

The source material was blood. The chain combines TRBV28 with TRBJ2-5; D is ambiguous. This TCR derives from a woman aged 55-70 years in good health. CDR3 amino acids: CASSLVGLQYF. CDR3 coding DNA: TGTGCCAGCAGTTTGGTCGGGCTACAGTACTTC.